These 19 T cell receptor beta chains share one sample of origin, sequenced in a study of shared clonotypes between healthy human individuals. Sequenced by immunoSEQ multiplex PCR; TCRdb stores in-frame clones only, minus some. The repertoire holds about half a million clones, around four fifths seen once, with 12% in the top ten. The specimen sequenced was PBMCs. These receptors all come from a woman in her thirties or forties in good health. Some clones in this sample may be carry-over from other donors' samples.

This chain uses TRBV7-2 with TRBJ1-3, with D perhaps TRBD1 (6 bases). V gave up 2 bases and J gave up 4 bases, with 12 bases separating them. The CDR3 loop spans 15 amino acids. Germline CDR1 and CDR2: SGHTA and FQGNSA. The CDR3 DNA follows: TGTGCCAGCAGCTTAAGCGGGACACCAGGAAACACCATATATTTT. This translates into CASSLSGTPGNTIYF.

The chain couples TRBV6-5 to TRBJ2-1, with TRBD2 matching over 11 bases. The V gene end was trimmed by 5 bases and the J gene end by 15 bases; junction bases not matched to a gene: 12. Germline V gives CDR1 MNHEY, CDR2 SVGAGI. The CDR3 contains 14 residues. Written as DNA, the CDR3 is TGTGCCAGCAGTACTGGGCTAGCGGGAGGTAGATTGTTCTTC. Its translation: CASSTGLAGGRLFF.

The chain employs TRBV19 and TRBJ2-5; 7 bases map to TRBD1. This CDR3 spans 13 amino acids. V was clipped by 4 bases and J by 9 bases; unmatched bases: 8. CDR1 LNHDA and CDR2 SQIVND come from the germline V gene (reference sequence). The DNA for the CDR3 is TGTGCCAGTAGTACAACCGGGACAGTCCCCCAGTACTTC. Translated: CASSTTGTVPQYF.

V gene TRBV10-3 combines with J gene TRBJ1-1; 11 bases are a match to TRBD1. Unmatched junction bases numbered 9, after V lost 6 bases and J lost 0 bases. This CDR3 spans 17 amino acids. Germline assignment: CDR1 ENHRY and CDR2 SYGVKD. The CDR3 is CAISQGTGGDLNTEAFF. In nucleotides, the CDR3 is TGTGCCATCAGCCAAGGGACAGGGGGGGATTTGAACACTGAAGCTTTCTTT.

This chain links TRBV5-4 with TRBJ2-1, with TRBD2 matching 10 bases. The CDR3 loop spans 15 amino acids. The V gene end was trimmed by 4 bases and the J gene end by 4 bases; junction bases not matched to a gene: 5. The germline gives CDR1 SGHNT, CDR2 YYREEE (reference sequence). CDR3 nucleotides: TGTGCCAGCAGCGGTGGACTAGCGGCTTACAATGAGCAGTTCTTC. Translation: CASSGGLAAYNEQFF.

The chain joins TRBV2 to TRBJ2-7; D not certain. V was trimmed by 8 bases and J by 3 bases, leaving 5 bases between them. CDR1 SNHLY and CDR2 FYNNEI come from the germline V gene. The CDR3 covers 10 residues. The CDR3 protein is CASASYEQYF. The CDR3 DNA follows: TGTGCCAGCGCTAGCTACGAGCAGTACTTC.

This sequence joins TRBV5-4 and TRBJ2-2, with D possibly matching TRBD1 (6 bases). Trimming left V 4 bases short and J 4 bases short, with 14 bases between. The germline V gene has CDR1 SGHNT and CDR2 YYREEE (reference sequence). The CDR3 has 15 amino acids. CDR3 region: CASSDDRSRTGELFF. CDR3 coding DNA: TGTGCCAGCAGCGATGACAGGAGCCGCACCGGGGAGCTGTTTTTT.

The chain couples TRBV18 to TRBJ2-5, with D maybe TRBD2 (5 bases). CDR3 length: 15 residues. V was shortened by 4 bases and J by 1 base, with 13 bases between the two germline ends. CDR1 KGHSH and CDR2 LQKENI come from the germline V gene. The CDR3 sequence: CASSLNSGTQETQYF. The CDR3 DNA reads TGTGCCAGCTCACTTAACAGCGGCACCCAAGAGACCCAGTACTTC.

The chain is built from TRBV30 and TRBJ1-3; unclear D gene. CDR3 size: 14 residues. CDR1 is GTSNPN and CDR2 is SVGIG in the germline V gene (reference sequence). Trimming removed 2 bases from V and 0 bases from J, with 8 bases in between. CDR3 loop: CAWSPGSSGNTIYF. The CDR3 DNA reads TGTGCCTGGAGTCCAGGCTCCTCTGGAAACACCATATATTTT.

About this clone: This likely traces to a read error, being one base from a far larger clone. The V and J genes are TRBV29-1 and TRBJ1-1; tentatively, D is TRBD1 (5 bases). The CDR3 sequence is 14 residues long. Germline CDR1 and CDR2: SQVTM and ANQGSEA. The CDR3 reads CGVASGASNTEAFF. The CDR3 nucleotides read TGCGGCGTTGCCTCCGGGGCGTCGAACACTGAAGCTTTCTTT.

This rearrangement joins TRBV5-6 to TRBJ2-5; 9 positions agree with TRBD2. The CDR3 sequence is 15 residues long. V shed 1 base, J shed 4 bases, and the junction held 5 bases outside the gene matches. CDR1 is SGHDT, CDR2 YYEEEE, per germline. The CDR3 sequence is CASSLSSSGRETQYF. Here the CDR3 DNA reads TGTGCCAGCAGCTTGAGTAGTAGCGGGAGAGAGACCCAGTACTTC.

The gene calls are TRBV7-9 and TRBJ2-5; 7 nucleotides agree with TRBD2. CDR3 length: 13 residues. V trimming: 3 bases; J trimming: 5 bases; junction bases outside the gene matches: 3. Germline lookup yields CDR1 SEHNR and CDR2 FQNEAQ (reference sequence). This chain's CDR3 is CASSFQGGETQYF. The CDR3 nucleotides read TGTGCCAGCAGCTTTCAGGGAGGGGAGACCCAGTACTTC. The whole variable domain, remainder taken from reference TRBV7-9 and TRBJ2-5, is DTGVSQNPRHKITKRGQNVTFRCDPISEHNRLYWYRQTLGQGPEFLTYFQNEAQLEKSRLLSDRFSAERPKGSFSTLEIQRTEQGDSAMYLCASSFQGGETQYFGPGTRLLVL.

This clone was detected only a few times. The V gene is TRBV2, the J gene TRBJ2-6; a weak D match, TRBD1 (6 bases). Trimming cost V 5 bases and J 2 bases, with 10 bases left between them. There are 15 residues in the CDR3. The germline V gene has CDR1 SNHLY and CDR2 FYNNEI. As DNA, the CDR3 is TGTGCCAGCAGTTCCAGGGGAGCTGGGGCCAACGTCCTGACTTTC. This codes for CASSSRGAGANVLTF.

V and J are TRBV30 and TRBJ1-5, with D perhaps TRBD1 (5 bases). From germline, CDR1 is GTSNPN and CDR2 SVGIG (reference sequence). The length of the CDR3 is 17 residues. V was trimmed by 1 base and J by 0 bases, leaving 16 bases between them. Written as DNA, the CDR3 is TGTGCCTGGAGTGGAGGAAGGGGATCCAATAGCAATCAGCCCCAGCATTTT. Amino acid sequence: CAWSGGRGSNSNQPQHF.

The gene calls are TRBV27 and TRBJ2-1; TRBD2 might be the D (6 bases). V was shortened by 2 bases and J by 0 bases, with 11 bases between the two germline ends. The CDR3 extends over 16 amino acids. Looked up from germline, CDR1 is MNHEY and CDR2 is SMNVEV (reference sequence). The CDR3: CASSLTGAPSYNEQFF. Here the CDR3 DNA reads TGTGCCAGCAGTTTAACGGGAGCCCCCTCCTACAATGAGCAGTTCTTC.

The chain links TRBV7-2 to TRBJ2-1; D ambiguous. Germline V gene sequence: CDR1 SGHTA, CDR2 FQGNSA. This CDR3 region has 15 residues. V was shortened by 1 base and J by 7 bases, with 14 bases between the two germline ends. DNA for the CDR3: TGTGCCAGCAGCTTAGTTGTGGGCTTTGTTAATGAGCAGTTCTTC. This sequence encodes CASSLVVGFVNEQFF. The full variable domain, with the rest looked up from reference TRBV7-2 and TRBJ2-1, is GAGVSQSPSNKVTEKGKDVELRCDPISGHTALYWYRQSLGQGLEFLIYFQGNSAPDKSGLPSDRFSAERTGGSVSTLTIQRTQQEDSAVYLCASSLVVGFVNEQFFGPGTRLTVL.

The rearrangement links TRBV4-3 to TRBJ2-1; TRBD1 matches 11 bases. With V trimmed by 1 base and J by 6 bases, 5 bases remained unmatched. The length of the CDR3 is 16 residues. Germline V lookup: CDR1 LGHNA, CDR2 YSLEER. CDR3 bases: TGCGCCAGCAGCCAAGCCTGGGGGACAGGGGGCAATGAGCAGTTCTTC. Translation: CASSQAWGTGGNEQFF.

This clone was found a few times. The chain couples TRBV7-9 to TRBJ2-1; D is unresolved. V was trimmed by 6 bases and J by 8 bases, leaving 14 bases between them. The CDR3 length is 13 residues. The germline gives CDR1 SEHNR, CDR2 FQNEAQ (reference sequence). The CDR3 DNA sequence: TGTGCCAGCAGGCGAGACACGGACGATGAGCAGTTCTTC. Translation: CASRRDTDDEQFF.

This chain uses TRBV7-2 with TRBJ2-1, with TRBD2 matching over 8 bases. The CDR3 runs 15 residues. Germline V gene data show CDR1 as SGHTA and CDR2 as FQGNSA. The ends lost 5 bases at V and 4 bases at J; junction bases unmatched: 7. The CDR3 protein is CASSPSGRDYNEQFF. In DNA form, the CDR3 reads TGTGCCAGCAGCCCGAGCGGGAGAGATTACAATGAGCAGTTCTTC.